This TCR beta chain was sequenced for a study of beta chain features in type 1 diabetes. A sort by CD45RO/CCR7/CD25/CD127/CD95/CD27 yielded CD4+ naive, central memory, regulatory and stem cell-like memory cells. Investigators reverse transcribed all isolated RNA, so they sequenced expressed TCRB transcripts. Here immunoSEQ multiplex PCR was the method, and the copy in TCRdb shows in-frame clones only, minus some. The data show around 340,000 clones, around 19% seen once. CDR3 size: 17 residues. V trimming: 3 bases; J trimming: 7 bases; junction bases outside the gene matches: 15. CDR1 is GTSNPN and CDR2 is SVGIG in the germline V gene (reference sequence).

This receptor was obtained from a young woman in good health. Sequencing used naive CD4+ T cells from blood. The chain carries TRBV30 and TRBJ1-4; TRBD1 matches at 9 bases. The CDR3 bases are TGTGCCTGGAGCGTACCGGGAGCCGGGACAGGGAGTGAAAAACTGTTTTTT. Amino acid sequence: CAWSVPGAGTGSEKLFF.